Presented here are 10 T cell receptor delta chains from one specimen sequenced in a study of gamma-delta T cells after stem cell transplantation. TCRdb re-called clones from the RT-PCR reads via CATT. The data hold more than 2,500 delta-chain clones, with 30% observed a single time. What was sequenced was gamma-delta T cells. The source of these receptors is a human donor. It is not recorded whose cells these are; they may come from a transplant donor.

A remark on this clone: A far larger clone lies a single base away; this is likely a read error. The genes are TRDV2 and TRDJ1; D gene uncertain. This CDR3 comprises 13 residues. Looked up from germline, CDR1 is GEAIGNYY and CDR2 is EKD. CDR3 residues: CAYDGLRTDKLIF. Here the CDR3 DNA reads TGTGCCTATGACGGATTACGGACCGATAAACTCATCTTT.

This clone appeared a few times. This chain uses TRDV2 with TRDJ1; 12 bases are shared with TRDD3. V lost 0 bases, J lost 7 bases, and 11 bases stayed unmatched. CDR1 is GEAIGNYY, CDR2 EKD, per germline. CDR3 length: 17 residues. Here the CDR3 DNA reads TGTGCCTGTGACACCCTCGCTGGGGGATACGAGAGGGGTAAACTCATCTTT. Translating gives CACDTLAGGYERGKLIF.

There are a few counts of this clone. This CDR3 is CALGEVLVRGVTDKLIF. The CDR3 DNA sequence: TGTGCTCTTGGGGAAGTTCTCGTCCGTGGTGTCACCGATAAACTCATCTTT. This chain joins TRDV1 and TRDJ1; no reliable D call. The CDR3 is 17 residues long. With 2 bases removed from V and 1 base from J, the gap between germline ends came to 17 bases. Per the germline V gene, CDR1 is TSWWSYY and CDR2 is QGS.

Comment on this clone: A far bigger clonotype differs at one base, so this is likely a read error. V gene TRDV2 combines with J gene TRDJ1, with a possible D match to TRDD3 (5 bases). This CDR3 has 15 amino acids. The V end lost 3 bases, the J end lost 0 bases, and 13 bases lay between the germline ends. Germline V gives CDR1 GEAIGNYY, CDR2 EKD. CDR3 coding DNA: TGTGCCTGTGACTCCGTCGGGGAGTACACCGATAAACTCATCTTT. As protein: CACDSVGEYTDKLIF.

Of note for this clone: Other DNA sequences from this sample encode an identical CDR3 as well. The chain uses TRDV1 and TRDJ1; D not certain. V was shortened by 0 bases and J by 1 base, with 9 bases between the two germline ends. CDR3 length: 15 residues. Germline values: CDR1 TSWWSYY, CDR2 QGS. CDR3 sequence: CALGELLETTDKLIF. The CDR3 DNA follows: TGTGCTCTTGGGGAACTGTTGGAGACCACCGATAAACTCATCTTT.

This clone is termed medium-sized. The rearrangement links TRDV2 to TRDJ1; 7 bases align to TRDD3. Germline V gives CDR1 GEAIGNYY, CDR2 EKD. With 3 bases clipped from V and 0 bases from J, the junction kept 9 bases outside the gene matches. The CDR3 is made up of 16 amino acids. This chain's CDR3 is CACDEIWGEYTDKLIF. Written as DNA, the CDR3 is TGTGCCTGTGACGAGATCTGGGGGGAGTACACCGATAAACTCATCTTT.

In its sample, this clone is medium-sized (0.01 to 0.1%). V and J are TRDV2 and TRDJ1; 7 nucleotides line up with TRDD3. The CDR3 has 14 residues. Germline lookup yields CDR1 GEAIGNYY and CDR2 EKD. V gave up 4 bases and J gave up 8 bases; unmatched junction bases: 12. CDR3 in amino acids: CACDVLGGTGKLIF. The CDR3 DNA sequence: TGTGCCTGTGATGTCCTGGGGGGAACCGGAAAACTCATCTTT.

This clone has only a few counts. The chain carries TRDV2 and TRDJ1, with 8 bases fitting TRDD3. Germline lookup yields CDR1 GEAIGNYY and CDR2 EKD. The CDR3 spans 15 residues. The trim removed 2 bases at V and 7 bases at J, leaving 11 bases unmatched. The CDR3 loop reads CACDMVGDELGKLIF. The CDR3 DNA follows: TGTGCCTGTGACATGGTGGGGGATGAGTTAGGTAAACTCATCTTT.

This clone is deemed medium-sized. This chain connects TRDV1 to TRDJ1; 7 bases are a match to TRDD3. V shed 2 bases, J shed 3 bases, and the junction held 15 bases outside the gene matches. The CDR3 consists of 18 residues. CDR1 and CDR2 from the germline V gene are TSWWSYY and QGS. The chain's CDR3 is CALGERGPGYSQADKLIF. Written as DNA, the CDR3 is TGTGCTCTTGGGGAAAGGGGACCGGGATACAGTCAGGCCGATAAACTCATCTTT.

A remark on this clone: This could be a read error, since a much larger clone is one nucleotide away. CDR3 amino acids: CACDTVLGDTHSPWDTRQMFF. The CDR3 DNA follows: TGTGCCTGTGACACCGTACTGGGGGATACTCATAGCCCCTGGGACACCCGACAGATGTTTTTC. V is TRDV2 and J is TRDJ3, with 12 bases lining up with TRDD3. The V and J ends lost 0 bases and 2 bases, in that order; junction bases with no gene match: 10. Germline CDR1 GEAIGNYY, CDR2 EKD. CDR3 length equals 21 residues.